The text below deals with one T cell receptor (beta chain). Responder cells labeled with CFSE (roughly 200,000) were co-plated with irradiated stimulator cells labeled with violet dye (roughly 200,000). The authors sorted proliferating CFSE-low CD3+CD4+ and CD3+CD8+ responders after the reaction. Sequencing was performed with immunoSEQ multiplex PCR; in TCRdb, only in-frame clones are kept and a portion is missing. The sample carries about 21,000 clones, over 40% recorded once. Between the trimmed V and J ends, which lost 2 bases and 0 bases, there was a span of 8 bases. The CDR3 runs 14 residues. Germline CDR1 reads SEHNR; CDR2 reads FQNEAQ (reference sequence). This sample is drawn from a study of graft-versus-host responses after intestinal transplantation. Overall study context: The recipients all started with anti-thymocyte globulin induction and then took tacrolimus and steroids for around 3 years.

The TCR originated in a human patient who received an intestinal transplant. The chain has TRBV7-9 and TRBJ2-7; D is perhaps TRBD1 (5 bases). The sequenced sample was alloreactive CD8+ T cells from a mixed lymphocyte reaction culture, obtained before intestinal transplant. Subset here: CFSE-low proliferating T cells sorted from roughly 6-day pre-transplant mixed lymphocyte reaction (GvH or HvG direction). DNA of the CDR3: TGTGCCAGCAGCTTAACACAGGCCTCCTACGAGCAGTACTTC. This sequence encodes CASSLTQASYEQYF.